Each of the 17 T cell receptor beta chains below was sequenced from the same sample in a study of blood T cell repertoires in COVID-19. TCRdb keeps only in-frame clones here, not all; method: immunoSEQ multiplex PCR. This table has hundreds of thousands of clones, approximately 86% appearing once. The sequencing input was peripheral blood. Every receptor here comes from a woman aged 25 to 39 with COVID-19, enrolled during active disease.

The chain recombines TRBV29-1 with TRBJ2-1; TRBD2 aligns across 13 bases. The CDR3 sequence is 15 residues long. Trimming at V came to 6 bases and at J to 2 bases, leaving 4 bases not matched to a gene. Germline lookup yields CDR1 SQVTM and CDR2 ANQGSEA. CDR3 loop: CSVSGTSGAYNEQFF. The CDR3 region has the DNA TGCAGCGTCTCCGGGACTAGCGGGGCCTACAATGAGCAGTTCTTC.

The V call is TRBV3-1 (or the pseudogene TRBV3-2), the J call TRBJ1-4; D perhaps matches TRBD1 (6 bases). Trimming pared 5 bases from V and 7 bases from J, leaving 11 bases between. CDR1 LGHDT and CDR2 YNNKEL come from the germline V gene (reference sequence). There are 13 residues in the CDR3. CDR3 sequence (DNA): TGTGCCAGCAGCACGCAGGGGATTGAAAAACTGTTTTTT. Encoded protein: CASSTQGIEKLFF.

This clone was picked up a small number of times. CDR3: CASSPGGQINSPLHF. Here the CDR3 DNA reads TGTGCCAGCAGCCCCGGAGGACAGATTAATTCACCCCTCCACTTT. The chain uses TRBV5-4 and TRBJ1-6; D is perhaps TRBD1 (6 bases). Trimming shortened V by 4 bases and J by 6 bases, and 14 bases separated the two germline ends. The CDR3 loop spans 15 amino acids. The germline gives CDR1 SGHNT, CDR2 YYREEE (reference sequence).

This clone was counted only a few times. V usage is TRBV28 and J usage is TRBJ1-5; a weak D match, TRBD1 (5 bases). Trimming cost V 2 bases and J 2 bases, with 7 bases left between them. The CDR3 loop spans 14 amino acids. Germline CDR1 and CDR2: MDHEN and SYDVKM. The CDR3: CASSLARGNQPQHF. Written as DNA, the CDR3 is TGTGCCAGCAGTTTAGCCAGGGGCAATCAGCCCCAGCATTTT.

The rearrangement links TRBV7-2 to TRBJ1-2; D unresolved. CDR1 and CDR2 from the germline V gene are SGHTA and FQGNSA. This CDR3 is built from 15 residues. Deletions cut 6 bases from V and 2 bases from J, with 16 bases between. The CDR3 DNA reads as TGTGCCAGCAGTCTCAAGCCGGCGGGGAACTATGGCTACACCTTC. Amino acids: CASSLKPAGNYGYTF.

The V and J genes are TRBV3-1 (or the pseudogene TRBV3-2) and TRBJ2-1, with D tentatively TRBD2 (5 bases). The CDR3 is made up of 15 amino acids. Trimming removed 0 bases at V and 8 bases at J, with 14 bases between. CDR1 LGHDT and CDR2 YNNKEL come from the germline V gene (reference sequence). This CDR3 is CASSQDSIASYEQFF. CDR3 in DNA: TGTGCCAGCAGCCAAGATAGTATAGCTAGCTATGAGCAGTTCTTC.

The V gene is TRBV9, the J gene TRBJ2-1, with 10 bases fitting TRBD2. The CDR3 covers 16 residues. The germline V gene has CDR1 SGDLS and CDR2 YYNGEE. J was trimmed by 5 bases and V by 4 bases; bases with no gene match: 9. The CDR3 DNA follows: TGTGCCAGCAGCAAGCGGGAGGGCCATTCGGACAATGAGCAGTTCTTC. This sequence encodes CASSKREGHSDNEQFF. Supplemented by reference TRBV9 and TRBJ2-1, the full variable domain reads DSGVTQTPKHLITATGQRVTLRCSPRSGDLSVYWYQQSLDQGLQFLIQYYNGEERAKGNILERFSAQQFPDLHSELNLSSLELGDSALYFCASSKREGHSDNEQFFGPGTRLTVL.

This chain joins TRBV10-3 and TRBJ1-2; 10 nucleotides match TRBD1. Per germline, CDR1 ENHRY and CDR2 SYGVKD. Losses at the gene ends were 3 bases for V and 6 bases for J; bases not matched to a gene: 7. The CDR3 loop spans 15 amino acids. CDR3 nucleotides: TGTGCCATCAGTGAAGGGGACAGGGGATTCGATGGCTACACCTTC. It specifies CAISEGDRGFDGYTF.

The CDR3 region has the DNA TGTGCCAGCAGTTACTACAGATCTAGCAATCAGCCCCAGCATTTT. Translation: CASSYYRSSNQPQHF. J is TRBJ1-5 and V is TRBV6-2 or TRBV6-3; D remains unclear. Germline lookup yields CDR1 MNHEY and CDR2 SVGEGT. The CDR3 covers 15 residues. V was trimmed by 1 base and J by 0 bases, leaving 7 bases between them.

The CDR3 region has the DNA TGCGCCAGCAGCCAAGATAGGCCAGGGCGGACCGGGGAGCTGTTTTTT. It codes for CASSQDRPGRTGELFF. This chain uses TRBV4-3 with TRBJ2-2, with D perhaps matching TRBD1 (5 bases). Germline V CDR1 and CDR2: LGHNA, YSLEER. The germline V and J ends were trimmed by 0 bases and 5 bases, with 13 bases remaining between them. The CDR3 is 16 residues long.

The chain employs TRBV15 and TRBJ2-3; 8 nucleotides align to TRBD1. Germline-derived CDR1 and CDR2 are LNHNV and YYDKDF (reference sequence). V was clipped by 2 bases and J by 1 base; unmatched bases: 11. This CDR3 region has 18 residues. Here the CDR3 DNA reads TGTGCCACCAGCAGAACAGACGCAGGGGGCGCAGGCACAGATACGCAGTATTTT. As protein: CATSRTDAGGAGTDTQYF.

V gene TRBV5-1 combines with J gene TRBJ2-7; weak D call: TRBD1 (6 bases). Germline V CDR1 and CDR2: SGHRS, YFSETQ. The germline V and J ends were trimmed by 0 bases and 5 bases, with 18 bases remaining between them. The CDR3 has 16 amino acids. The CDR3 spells CASSLDGRAGAHEQYF. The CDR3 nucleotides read TGCGCCAGCAGCTTGGATGGCAGGGCAGGGGCTCACGAGCAGTACTTC.

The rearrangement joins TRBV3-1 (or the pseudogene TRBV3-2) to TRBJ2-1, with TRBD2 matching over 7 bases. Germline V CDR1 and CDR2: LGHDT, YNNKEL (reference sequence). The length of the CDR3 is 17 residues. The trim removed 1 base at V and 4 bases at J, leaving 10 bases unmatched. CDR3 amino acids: CASSQGPSGTHYNEQFF. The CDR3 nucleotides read TGTGCCAGCAGCCAAGGCCCTAGCGGAACGCATTACAATGAGCAGTTCTTC.

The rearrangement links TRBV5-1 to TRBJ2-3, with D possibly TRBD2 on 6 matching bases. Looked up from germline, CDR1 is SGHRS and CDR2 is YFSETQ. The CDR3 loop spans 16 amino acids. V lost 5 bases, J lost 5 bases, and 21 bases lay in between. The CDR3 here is CASRRRGYVVIDTQYF. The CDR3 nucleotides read TGCGCCAGCAGACGTCGGGGGTACGTGGTAATAGATACGCAGTATTTT.

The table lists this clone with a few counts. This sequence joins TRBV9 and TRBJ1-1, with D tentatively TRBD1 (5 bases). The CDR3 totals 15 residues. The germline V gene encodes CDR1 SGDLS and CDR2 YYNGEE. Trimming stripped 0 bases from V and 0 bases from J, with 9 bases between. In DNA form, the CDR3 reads TGTGCCAGCAGCGTAGGGGCAGGGATGAACACTGAAGCTTTCTTT. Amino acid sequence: CASSVGAGMNTEAFF. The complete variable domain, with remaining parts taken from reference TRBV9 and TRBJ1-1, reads DSGVTQTPKHLITATGQRVTLRCSPRSGDLSVYWYQQSLDQGLQFLIQYYNGEERAKGNILERFSAQQFPDLHSELNLSSLELGDSALYFCASSVGAGMNTEAFFGQGTRLTVV.

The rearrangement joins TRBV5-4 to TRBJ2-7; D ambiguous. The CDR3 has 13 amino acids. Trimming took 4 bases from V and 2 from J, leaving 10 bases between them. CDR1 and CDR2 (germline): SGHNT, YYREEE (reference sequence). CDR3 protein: CASSADITYEQYF. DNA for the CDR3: TGTGCCAGCAGCGCCGACATAACCTACGAGCAGTACTTC.

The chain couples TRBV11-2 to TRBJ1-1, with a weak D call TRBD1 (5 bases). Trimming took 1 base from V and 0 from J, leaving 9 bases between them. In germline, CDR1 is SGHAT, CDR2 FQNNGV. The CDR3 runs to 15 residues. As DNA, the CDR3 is TGTGCCAGCAGCTTAGCGGGGACTCTGAACACTGAAGCTTTCTTT. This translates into CASSLAGTLNTEAFF. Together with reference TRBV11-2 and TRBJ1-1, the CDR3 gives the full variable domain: EAGVAQSPRYKIIEKRQSVAFWCNPISGHATLYWYQQILGQGPKLLIQFQNNGVVDDSQLPKDRFSAERLKGVDSTLKIQPAKLEDSAVYLCASSLAGTLNTEAFFGQGTRLTVV.